Below, 22 T cell receptor beta chains from the same sample are listed, as sequenced in a study of read filtering for tumor transcriptome and immune sequencing. This library used approximately 370 ng RNA and molecular barcoded adaptors spanning alpha/delta and beta/gamma chains. TCRdb redid the calling of the reads with MiXCR, one entry per CDR3 protein. The repertoire holds more than 100,000 distinct CDR3 sequences, with roughly 13% as singletons. Sequenced input: a population of CD138-negative cells sorted from bone marrow. These receptors were obtained from a donor aged 40 or older with multiple myeloma.

This clonotype was seen a few times. This chain links TRBV24-1 with TRBJ2-3; 8 nucleotides agree with TRBD2. Germline V CDR1 and CDR2: KGHDR, SFDVKD. There are 19 residues in the CDR3. Trimming cost V 3 bases and J 6 bases; bases outside gene matches: 19. The CDR3 bases are TGTGCCACCAGTGATCGCGTAAAGCGGGAGATATCAAACAGGGATACGCAGTATTTT. Protein: CATSDRVKREISNRDTQYF.

This clonotype came up many times. The chain employs TRBV9 and TRBJ2-1; D is possibly TRBD1 (5 bases). V was cut by 0 bases and J by 3 bases, with 10 bases left in between. The CDR3 is 15 residues long. The germline CDR1 and CDR2 sequences are SGDLS and YYNGEE. The CDR3 reads CASSVASTVYNEQFF. Here the CDR3 DNA reads TGTGCCAGCAGCGTAGCCTCGACAGTCTACAATGAGCAGTTCTTC.

This clonotype occurred many times. This rearrangement joins TRBV5-5 to TRBJ1-5; 7 bases agree with TRBD1. Germline V gene lookup returns CDR1 SGHKS and CDR2 YYEKEE (reference sequence). The V segment lost 3 bases and the J segment 5 bases; nucleotides outside the gene matches: 5. This CDR3 has 14 amino acids. This CDR3 is CASSWRDSHQPQHF. The CDR3 nucleotides are TGTGCCAGCAGCTGGAGGGACAGTCATCAGCCCCAGCATTTT.

The chain recombines TRBV4-3 with TRBJ1-2; 9 bases fit TRBD1. CDR3 length equals 13 residues. The germline V gene has CDR1 LGHNA and CDR2 YSLEER. The ends lost 4 bases at V and 7 bases at J; junction bases unmatched: 4. CDR3 DNA: TGCGCCAGCAGCCTGGGACAGGGTCGTGGCTACACCTTC. Translation: CASSLGQGRGYTF.

This clonotype has at least ten counts. The chain joins TRBV24-1 to TRBJ2-1; TRBD1 might be the D (7 bases). This CDR3 comprises 15 residues. V was clipped by 2 bases and J by 5 bases, with 12 bases between them. CDR1 and CDR2 (germline): KGHDR, SFDVKD. For the CDR3, the DNA is TGTGCCACCAGTGATTCGGGGGACAGTAACAATGAGCAGTTCTTC. Translation gives CATSDSGDSNNEQFF.

This clonotype was seen many times. The V call is TRBV12-3 or TRBV12-4, the J call TRBJ1-4; 9 bases agree with TRBD1. This CDR3 spans 15 amino acids. V was clipped by 7 bases and J by 3 bases; unmatched bases: 6. The CDR3: CASKYNRGPNEKLFF. CDR3 DNA sequence: TGTGCCAGCAAATACAACAGGGGGCCTAATGAAAAACTGTTTTTT.

This clonotype occurred many times. This CDR3 reads CASSPRFSKHYEQYF. DNA for the CDR3: TGTGCCAGCAGCCCCCGGTTTAGTAAGCACTACGAGCAGTACTTC. The chain recombines TRBV7-2 with TRBJ2-7, with D uncertain. V was pared by 5 bases and J by 3 bases, with 17 bases between. This CDR3 spans 15 amino acids. The germline V gene encodes CDR1 SGHTA and CDR2 FQGNSA.

This clonotype was seen repeatedly, ten times or more. The chain recombines TRBV29-1 with TRBJ2-7, with TRBD1 matching over 12 bases. The junction had 8 bases not matched to a gene; V was cut back by 6 bases and J by 8 bases. This CDR3 comprises 13 residues. The germline gives CDR1 SQVTM, CDR2 ANQGSEA. The DNA of the CDR3 is TGCAGCGTCCGAGGGGGACAGGGGGCAAAGCAGTACTTC. Its protein product is CSVRGGQGAKQYF.

The sample holds many counts of this clonotype. The rearrangement uses TRBV6-1 and TRBJ2-5, with D perhaps matching TRBD1 or TRBD2 (5 bases each). The V end lost 6 bases, the J end lost 5 bases, and 16 bases lay between the germline ends. From germline, CDR1 is MNHNS and CDR2 SASEGT. This CDR3 comprises 14 residues. CDR3 in DNA: TGTGCCAGCAGCCCAAATCCGTGGGGGGAGACCCAGTACTTC. It yields the protein CASSPNPWGETQYF.

The table lists this clonotype with a few counts. One end of the junction is discordant with germline, which a read error may explain. J is TRBJ1-1 and V is TRBV7-2, with D perhaps TRBD1 (5 bases). Germline V gene data show CDR1 as SGHTA and CDR2 as FQGNSA. This CDR3 region has 14 residues. The DNA for the CDR3 is TGTGCCAGCAGGTTAGGGGTCGTGAACACTGAAGCTTTCTTT. Residues: CASRLGVVNTEAFF. Full variable domain (missing parts from reference TRBV7-2 and TRBJ1-1): GAGVSQSPSNKVTEKGKDVELRCDPISGHTALYWYRQSLGQGLEFLIYFQGNSAPDKSGLPSDRFSAERTGGSVSTLTIQRTQQEDSAVYLCASRLGVVNTEAFFGQGTRLTVV.

The table lists this clonotype with many counts. This chain uses TRBV18 with TRBJ1-4; maybe TRBD1 (5 bases). This CDR3 has 16 amino acids. Trimming cost V 3 bases and J 1 base, with 12 bases left between them. From germline, CDR1 is KGHSH and CDR2 LQKENI. The CDR3 region has the DNA TGTGCCAGCTCACCTAATTGGAGGGGAACTAATGAAAAACTGTTTTTT. It specifies CASSPNWRGTNEKLFF.

This clonotype was recorded at least ten times. The chain couples TRBV6-1 to TRBJ2-5; D call uncertain. V lost 2 bases and J lost 1, with 11 bases in between. CDR1 is MNHNS, CDR2 SASEGT, per germline. The CDR3 has 15 amino acids. CDR3 in DNA: TGTGCCAGCAGTGAATGGGGTACGGGCCAAGAGACCCAGTACTTC. Translation: CASSEWGTGQETQYF.

This clonotype appeared many times. The gene calls are TRBV7-2 and TRBJ2-1, with D hard to call. In germline, CDR1 is SGHTA, CDR2 FQGNSA. Trimming stripped 5 bases from V and 10 bases from J, with 12 bases between. The CDR3 runs to 12 residues. The DNA of the CDR3 is TGTGCCAGCAGCCTCTCTACCCTCGAGCAGTTCTTC. This encodes CASSLSTLEQFF.

The chain couples TRBV6-5 to TRBJ2-3; a possible D gene is TRBD2 (5 bases). The V gene lost 3 bases and the J gene lost 2 bases, with 12 bases spanning the gap. This CDR3 spans 15 amino acids. CDR1 is MNHEY and CDR2 is SVGAGI in the germline V gene. CDR3 DNA sequence: TGTGCCAGCAGTTATAGCGTACTTCCCACAGATACGCAGTATTTT. Residues: CASSYSVLPTDTQYF.

Concerning this clonotype itself: Mismatch with germline at one junction end may stem from a read error. This chain uses TRBV5-1 with TRBJ1-2; 8 nucleotides line up with TRBD1. Germline CDR1 and CDR2: SGHRS and YFSETQ. CDR3 size: 12 residues. The DNA of the CDR3 is TGCGCCAGCAGCCCTGGACAGGGACCCTCGCACTTC. Its translation is CASSPGQGPSHF.

This clonotype was observed many times. The rearrangement uses TRBV28 and TRBJ2-1; D may be TRBD1 (6 bases). There are 14 residues in the CDR3. CDR1 and CDR2 from the germline V gene are MDHEN and SYDVKM. Trimming removed 3 bases from V and 6 bases from J, with 12 bases in between. This CDR3 reads CASSLRGGSNEQFF. CDR3 bases: TGTGCCAGCAGTTTGCGAGGGGGAAGCAATGAGCAGTTCTTC.

At least ten counts were recorded for this clonotype. The genes are TRBV12-3 or TRBV12-4 and TRBJ2-7; D uncertain. This CDR3 region has 13 residues. Deletions cut 3 bases from V and 2 bases from J, with 8 bases between. The CDR3 region is CASSFGSAYEQYF. In DNA, the CDR3 is TGTGCCAGCAGTTTCGGCAGCGCCTACGAGCAGTACTTC.

This clonotype was seen at least ten times. The chain employs TRBV12-3 or TRBV12-4 and TRBJ2-5; D may be TRBD1 (6 bases). The V end lost 9 bases, the J end lost 1 base, and 12 bases lay between the germline ends. CDR3 length equals 13 residues. The CDR3 region is CASLGGSQETQYF. As DNA, the CDR3 is TGTGCCAGTTTAGGGGGATCCCAAGAGACCCAGTACTTC.

The V and J genes are TRBV3-1 and TRBJ1-1, with 11 positions matching TRBD1. CDR3 length equals 15 residues. V was clipped by 4 bases and J by 5 bases; unmatched bases: 6. CDR1 is LGHDT and CDR2 is YNNKEL in the germline V gene (reference sequence). CDR3 sequence (DNA): TGTGCCAGCAGCCGAGAGGACAGGGGGCTAACTGAAGCTTTCTTT. Translating gives CASSREDRGLTEAFF.

In this sample, this clonotype turned up a few times. J is TRBJ2-1 and V is TRBV30; 9 nucleotides line up with TRBD2. Germline CDR1 GTSNPN, CDR2 SVGIG (reference sequence). The CDR3 contains 14 residues. Trimming cost V 4 bases and J 2 bases; bases outside gene matches: 3. CDR3 amino acids: CAWKRGRAYNEQFF. CDR3 nucleotide sequence: TGTGCCTGGAAGCGCGGGAGGGCCTACAATGAGCAGTTCTTC.

Many counts were recorded for this clonotype. V and J are TRBV6-6 and TRBJ2-1; 14 bases fit TRBD2. The CDR3 totals 15 residues. With 5 bases clipped from V and 10 bases from J, the junction kept 7 bases outside the gene matches. Germline V gives CDR1 MNHNY, CDR2 SVGAGI (reference sequence). DNA for the CDR3: TGTGCCAGCAGTGGGACTAGCGGGAGTACAAGGGAGCAGTTCTTC. It codes for CASSGTSGSTREQFF.

This clonotype was seen at least ten times. The V gene is TRBV19, the J gene TRBJ1-2, with D unclear. Germline V lookup: CDR1 LNHDA, CDR2 SQIVND (reference sequence). This CDR3 region has 13 residues. Trimming stripped 8 bases from V and 2 bases from J, with 12 bases between. The CDR3 nucleotides are TGTGCCAGTCTCTTTGGTCCGAACTATGGCTACACCTTC. It yields the protein CASLFGPNYGYTF.